One and the same sample provided the 21 T cell receptor beta chains below, sequenced in a study of lymphopenia after photon versus proton radiotherapy. Profiled with immunoSEQ multiplex PCR; TCRdb holds only in-frame clones, not every one. The sample records some 20,000 clones, approximately 84% being singletons. The material sequenced was peripheral blood, taken from a patient treated with photon-based radiotherapy. These receptors were taken from a woman aged 50 to 65 with pancreatic cancer.

This chain joins TRBV30 and TRBJ1-5, with 12 bases identical to TRBD1. Germline V gives CDR1 GTSNPN, CDR2 SVGIG (reference sequence). Losses at the gene ends were 5 bases for V and 6 bases for J; bases not matched to a gene: 5. The CDR3 spans 14 residues. CDR3 loop: CAWGTGGAGQPQHF. The CDR3 coding sequence is TGTGCCTGGGGGACAGGGGGCGCAGGTCAGCCCCAGCATTTT.

J is TRBJ1-1 and V is TRBV6-5, with D unresolved. CDR1 and CDR2 from the germline V gene are MNHEY and SVGAGI. V shed 1 base and J shed 7 bases, with 10 bases lying between them. This CDR3 has 13 amino acids. For the CDR3, the DNA is TGTGCCAGCAGTTACTTTGGCCGGGATGAAGCTTTCTTT. Translation: CASSYFGRDEAFF.

This clone was counted a single time. This CDR3 reads CASSLGGPIPDEQYF. In nucleotides, the CDR3 is TGCGCCAGCAGCTTGGGTGGACCGATCCCGGATGAGCAGTACTTC. The V gene is TRBV5-1, the J gene TRBJ2-7; D is ambiguous. This CDR3 region has 15 residues. Deletions cut 0 bases from V and 7 bases from J, with 17 bases between. Per germline, CDR1 SGHRS and CDR2 YFSETQ.

This clone was observed a few times. The V gene is TRBV7-9, the J gene TRBJ2-7; D is perhaps TRBD1 (6 bases). Per germline, CDR1 SEHNR and CDR2 FQNEAQ (reference sequence). The CDR3 has 13 amino acids. V was trimmed by 6 bases and J by 3 bases, leaving 12 bases between them. Here the CDR3 reads CASSPGVNYEQYF. The DNA of the CDR3 is TGTGCCAGCAGTCCAGGGGTAAACTACGAGCAGTACTTC.

The chain couples TRBV30 to TRBJ2-5; D is undetermined. V lost 2 bases to trimming and J lost 5 bases, with 9 bases between them. The CDR3 runs to 12 residues. The V gene's germline CDR1 is GTSNPN and CDR2 SVGIG (reference sequence). The CDR3 bases are TGTGCCTGGAGTCCTCTCGGGGAGACCCAGTACTTC. Translating it yields CAWSPLGETQYF.

The chain recombines TRBV19 with TRBJ1-5; D unclear. Germline values: CDR1 LNHDA, CDR2 SQIVND (reference sequence). CDR3 size: 16 residues. Trimming cost V 7 bases and J 0 bases, with 16 bases left between them. The CDR3 DNA follows: TGTGCCAGTACCGCGGTCGGAGGGAATAGCAATCAGCCCCAGCATTTT. This codes for CASTAVGGNSNQPQHF.

This chain joins TRBV6-6 and TRBJ2-2, with D perhaps matching TRBD2 (6 bases). The CDR3 extends over 15 amino acids. CDR1 is MNHNY, CDR2 SVGAGI, per germline (reference sequence). V lost 6 bases and J lost 5, with 16 bases in between. CDR3 DNA sequence: TGTGCCAGCAGCTACATGGGGACTGGGACCGGGGAGCTGTTTTTT. Encoded protein: CASSYMGTGTGELFF.

The chain combines TRBV7-9 with TRBJ2-1; possibly TRBD1 for D (6 bases). The length of the CDR3 is 16 residues. V lost 6 bases, J lost 7 bases, and 22 bases lay in between. Germline assignment: CDR1 SEHNR and CDR2 FQNEAQ (reference sequence). CDR3 amino acids: CASRKSRGGRFNEQFF. The CDR3, as DNA: TGTGCCAGCAGGAAGTCCAGGGGCGGTAGGTTTAATGAGCAGTTCTTC.

The chain couples TRBV18 to TRBJ2-7; TRBD1 aligns across 10 bases. CDR3 length: 15 residues. Per the germline V gene, CDR1 is KGHSH and CDR2 is LQKENI. J gave up 3 bases and V 6 bases, and 8 bases lay outside the gene matches. This chain's CDR3 is CASSFGQGGYYEQYF. For the CDR3, the DNA is TGTGCCAGCTCGTTCGGACAGGGGGGGTACTACGAGCAGTACTTC.

This clone was detected only once. The chain joins TRBV4-1 to TRBJ2-5; no definite D call. CDR1 is MGHRA, CDR2 YSYEKL, per germline. Between the trimmed V and J ends, which lost 1 base and 5 bases, there was a span of 17 bases. The length of the CDR3 is 16 residues. Written as DNA, the CDR3 is TGCGCCAGCAGCCAAGTCAGGTCAGGTGGCACGGAGACCCAGTACTTC. This gives the protein CASSQVRSGGTETQYF.

This sequence joins TRBV18 and TRBJ2-2; D is perhaps TRBD2 (6 bases). Germline V gene data show CDR1 as KGHSH and CDR2 as LQKENI. This CDR3 is built from 15 residues. V lost 0 bases and J lost 6, with 11 bases in between. The CDR3 reads CASSPPNGEAGELFF. CDR3 nucleotides: TGTGCCAGCTCACCACCAAACGGGGAGGCCGGGGAGCTGTTTTTT. Using reference TRBV18 and TRBJ2-2 for the parts outside the CDR3, the full variable domain is NAGVMQNPRHLVRRRGQEARLRCSPMKGHSHVYWYRQLPEEGLKFMVYLQKENIIDESGMPKERFSAEFPKEGPSILRIQQVVRGDSAAYFCASSPPNGEAGELFFGEGSRLTVL.

A few counts support this clone. The rearrangement links TRBV15 to TRBJ2-3; no reliable D call. The CDR3 is 14 residues long. CDR1 LNHNV and CDR2 YYDKDF come from the germline V gene (reference sequence). The ends were cut back, 6 bases at V and 0 bases at J, with 10 bases in the middle. The CDR3 DNA is TGTGCCACCAGTAGTGTGAAAAGCACAGATACGCAGTATTTT. It is translated as CATSSVKSTDTQYF.

This chain connects TRBV30 to TRBJ2-7; 9 positions match TRBD1. The ends lost 4 bases at V and 4 bases at J; junction bases unmatched: 8. The length of the CDR3 is 14 residues. Germline-derived CDR1 and CDR2 are GTSNPN and SVGIG (reference sequence). This chain's CDR3 is CAWIRGQGRYEQYF. The CDR3 DNA sequence: TGTGCCTGGATCAGGGGACAGGGTCGGTACGAGCAGTACTTC.

The chain recombines TRBV10-2 with TRBJ2-2; no clear D. CDR3 size: 16 residues. Germline lookup yields CDR1 WSHSY and CDR2 SAAADI. Trimming shortened V by 4 bases and J by 4 bases, and 16 bases separated the two germline ends. The CDR3 is CASSGPDPSFTGELFF. The CDR3 DNA sequence: TGCGCCAGCAGTGGGCCAGACCCGTCGTTCACCGGGGAGCTGTTTTTT.

The V gene is TRBV9, the J gene TRBJ1-3; unclear D gene. Germline values: CDR1 SGDLS, CDR2 YYNGEE. The CDR3 totals 15 residues. Trimming shortened V by 4 bases and J by 0 bases, and 11 bases separated the two germline ends. The CDR3 is CASSPEAFSGNTIYF. The DNA of the CDR3 is TGTGCCAGCAGCCCAGAAGCATTCTCTGGAAACACCATATATTTT.

The genes are TRBV9 and TRBJ2-1; 10 bases align to TRBD2. This CDR3 is built from 15 residues. Germline trimming cut 3 bases from V and 4 bases from J; bases unmatched to any gene: 4. Germline CDR1 is SGDLS and CDR2 is YYNGEE. The chain's CDR3 is CASSEGTSDYNEQFF. CDR3 DNA sequence: TGTGCCAGCAGCGAGGGGACTAGCGATTACAATGAGCAGTTCTTC. Complete variable domain (other parts from reference TRBV9 and TRBJ2-1): DSGVTQTPKHLITATGQRVTLRCSPRSGDLSVYWYQQSLDQGLQFLIQYYNGEERAKGNILERFSAQQFPDLHSELNLSSLELGDSALYFCASSEGTSDYNEQFFGPGTRLTVL.

The rearrangement uses TRBV29-1 and TRBJ2-2; D gene ambiguous. Trimming removed 4 bases from V and 0 bases from J, with 9 bases in between. The CDR3 runs 14 residues. CDR1 and CDR2 from the germline V gene are SQVTM and ANQGSEA. The CDR3 DNA sequence: TGCAGCGTTGGAGGAGACGCGAACACCGGGGAGCTGTTTTTT. Amino acid sequence: CSVGGDANTGELFF.

The genes are TRBV28 and TRBJ2-1; possible D gene TRBD1, 6 bases. This CDR3 is built from 16 residues. V was trimmed by 5 bases and J by 9 bases, leaving 23 bases between them. Per germline, CDR1 MDHEN and CDR2 SYDVKM. In DNA, the CDR3 is TGTGCCAGCAGTCCCCCCAGGGGCCACGAGAATAGTGAGCAGTTCTTC. This translates into CASSPPRGHENSEQFF. The full variable domain, with the rest looked up from reference TRBV28 and TRBJ2-1, is DVKVTQSSRYLVKRTGEKVFLECVQDMDHENMFWYRQDPGLGLRLIYFSYDVKMKEKGDIPEGYSVSREKKERFSLILESASTNQTSMYLCASSPPRGHENSEQFFGPGTRLTVL.

The count of this clone is one. This chain connects TRBV7-2 to TRBJ2-3; the match to TRBD2 covers 14 bases. The CDR3 has 19 amino acids. V lost 4 bases, J lost 2 bases, and 11 bases stayed unmatched. CDR1 SGHTA and CDR2 FQGNSA come from the germline V gene. The CDR3, as DNA: TGTGCCAGCAGCTCCAAGCCGAGACTAGCGGGAGGGATCACAGATACGCAGTATTTT. Protein sequence: CASSSKPRLAGGITDTQYF.

CDR3 amino acids: CASSLARGTEAFF. The CDR3 DNA follows: TGTGCCAGCAGCTTAGCGCGGGGCACTGAAGCTTTCTTT. This chain connects TRBV7-2 to TRBJ1-1; D unclear. Germline CDR1 is SGHTA and CDR2 is FQGNSA. Trimming cost V 0 bases and J 4 bases, with 6 bases left between them. The CDR3 is 13 residues long.

The chain employs TRBV28 and TRBJ1-5, with D possibly matching TRBD1 (6 bases). V shed 6 bases and J shed 6 bases, with 18 bases lying between them. Germline assignment: CDR1 MDHEN and CDR2 SYDVKM. This CDR3 region has 15 residues. DNA for the CDR3: TGTGCCAGCAGCCAACCGGGGGGGGCGATTCAGCCCCAGCATTTT. Residues: CASSQPGGAIQPQHF.